The 25 T cell receptor beta chains below all came from one sample that was sequenced in a study of cytomegalovirus exposure and HLA in healthy donors. The PCR had 60 Vbeta and 13 Jbeta primers. Measured with immunoSEQ multiplex PCR; TCRdb has only the in-frame clones, and not every one. The sample has about 90,000 clones; over 55% are singletons. The material sequenced was PBMCs. These TCRs come from a woman between 18 and 29 years old in good health and CMV-seropositive.

The rearrangement links TRBV23-1 to TRBJ1-2; 8 bases are shared with TRBD1. TRBV23-1 carries the ORF label, with uncertain function. With 8 bases clipped from V and 5 bases from J, the junction kept 10 bases outside the gene matches. This CDR3 comprises 14 residues. CDR3 coding DNA: TGCGCCAGCGGCGGACAGGGTCCTAGGTATGGCTACACCTTC. This codes for CASGGQGPRYGYTF.

The rearrangement uses TRBV9 and TRBJ2-3; TRBD2 might be the D (6 bases). Germline CDR1 reads SGDLS; CDR2 reads YYNGEE. V was clipped by 4 bases and J by 2 bases, with 11 bases between them. The CDR3 sequence is 14 residues long. The CDR3 reads CASSQSGLTDTQYF. CDR3 sequence (DNA): TGTGCCAGCAGCCAAAGCGGGCTCACAGATACGCAGTATTTT.

This clone has a single count. The V and J genes are TRBV6-1 and TRBJ1-5; D remains unclear. V dropped 4 bases and J dropped 1 base, with 11 bases sitting between them. The CDR3 has 15 amino acids. The germline gives CDR1 MNHNS, CDR2 SASEGT. The CDR3 nucleotides are TGTGCCAGCAGTGGACCTCACGGGAGCAATCAGCCCCAGCATTTT. It translates to CASSGPHGSNQPQHF.

The V call is TRBV6-5, the J call TRBJ1-2; D gene ambiguous. V dropped 0 bases and J dropped 4 bases, with 6 bases sitting between them. The CDR3 covers 13 residues. Per the germline V gene, CDR1 is MNHEY and CDR2 is SVGAGI. This chain's CDR3 is CASSYSGLYGYTF. CDR3 in DNA: TGTGCCAGCAGTTACTCGGGCCTCTATGGCTACACCTTC.

The chain couples TRBV9 to TRBJ2-3; 8 bases fit TRBD2. The CDR3 is 16 amino acids. Per the germline V gene, CDR1 is SGDLS and CDR2 is YYNGEE. J was trimmed by 2 bases and V by 3 bases; bases with no gene match: 8. In DNA form, the CDR3 reads TGTGCCAGCAGCGGGGTTAGCGGGGCCTCCACAGATACGCAGTATTTT. It is translated as CASSGVSGASTDTQYF. The variable domain in full, completed from reference TRBV9 and TRBJ2-3, reads DSGVTQTPKHLITATGQRVTLRCSPRSGDLSVYWYQQSLDQGLQFLIQYYNGEERAKGNILERFSAQQFPDLHSELNLSSLELGDSALYFCASSGVSGASTDTQYFGPGTRLTVL.

The rearrangement joins TRBV4-3 to TRBJ1-4; D is ambiguous. The CDR3 has 14 residues. Between the trimmed V and J ends, which lost 1 base and 4 bases, there was a span of 7 bases. Germline CDR1 reads LGHNA; CDR2 reads YSLEER. Written as DNA, the CDR3 is TGCGCCAGCAGCCAAGGACTGATTAATGAAAAACTGTTTTTT. The encoded protein is CASSQGLINEKLFF.

J is TRBJ2-7 and V is TRBV27, with 7 bases identical to TRBD1. Germline V CDR1 and CDR2: MNHEY, SMNVEV (reference sequence). V was clipped by 4 bases and J by 2 bases; unmatched bases: 8. The CDR3 is 15 residues long. CDR3 protein: CASSSLGTATYEQYF. For the CDR3, the DNA is TGTGCCAGCAGTTCGCTTGGGACAGCCACCTACGAGCAGTACTTC.

The chain is built from TRBV14 and TRBJ2-1; a weak D match, TRBD1 (5 bases). The CDR3 spans 14 residues. The ends were cut back, 3 bases at V and 7 bases at J, with 13 bases in the middle. Germline CDR1 SGHDN, CDR2 FVKESK. The CDR3 reads CASSQTVQANEQFF. The CDR3 nucleotides read TGTGCCAGCAGCCAGACGGTACAGGCGAATGAGCAGTTCTTC.

This clone was observed a few times. This CDR3 is CASSETGGETQYF. CDR3 DNA: TGTGCCAGCAGTGAGACAGGGGGAGAGACCCAGTACTTC. V gene TRBV27 combines with J gene TRBJ2-5; 9 bases map to TRBD1. J lost 4 bases, V lost 5 bases, and 2 bases had no gene match. CDR3 length equals 13 residues. Looked up from germline, CDR1 is MNHEY and CDR2 is SMNVEV (reference sequence).

V gene TRBV19 combines with J gene TRBJ1-1, with D perhaps TRBD1 (5 bases). This CDR3 contains 19 residues. Trimming stripped 5 bases from V and 0 bases from J, with 25 bases between. Germline CDR1 reads LNHDA; CDR2 reads SQIVND (reference sequence). The DNA of the CDR3 is TGTGCCAGTAGTCCGTCGTCCTTGGGGGGGATTCTCATGAACACTGAAGCTTTCTTT. Encoded protein: CASSPSSLGGILMNTEAFF.

The genes are TRBV4-2 and TRBJ2-1; 13 positions match TRBD2. Germline CDR1 and CDR2: LGHNA and YNFKEQ. The J segment lost 5 bases and the V segment lost 4 bases, leaving 5 bases of the junction unmatched. The CDR3 extends over 16 amino acids. The CDR3 nucleotides are TGTGCCAGCAGCCTAACTAGCGGGAGGGCCGACAATGAGCAGTTCTTC. Translated: CASSLTSGRADNEQFF.

The chain couples TRBV29-1 to TRBJ2-1; D might be TRBD2 (5 bases). This CDR3 spans 12 amino acids. CDR1 SQVTM and CDR2 ANQGSEA come from the germline V gene. The V end lost 7 bases, the J end lost 0 bases, and 7 bases lay between the germline ends. The CDR3 coding sequence is TGCAGCGCCCGGGGCTCCTACAATGAGCAGTTCTTC. Its protein product is CSARGSYNEQFF.

This clone was counted only a few times. The V and J genes are TRBV4-1 and TRBJ1-2; no clear D gene. V lost 0 bases and J lost 3, with 17 bases in between. The germline V gene encodes CDR1 MGHRA and CDR2 YSYEKL. The CDR3 runs to 17 residues. The CDR3: CASSQDEVARPHYGYTF. The CDR3 bases are TGCGCCAGCAGCCAAGATGAGGTAGCCCGACCCCACTATGGCTACACCTTC.

The V gene is TRBV4-3, the J gene TRBJ2-5, with D tentatively TRBD1 (6 bases). Germline CDR1 reads LGHNA; CDR2 reads YSLEER. V was pared by 1 base and J by 1 base, with 25 bases between. CDR3 length: 20 amino acids. The CDR3 is CASSQVLYDRRRPVQETQYF. The CDR3 region has the DNA TGCGCCAGCAGCCAAGTCCTCTACGACAGGCGCCGACCTGTCCAAGAGACCCAGTACTTC.

This clone was seen a few times. The chain links TRBV6-5 to TRBJ1-3, with D hard to call. Germline V lookup: CDR1 MNHEY, CDR2 SVGAGI. The V end lost 8 bases, the J end lost 4 bases, and 9 bases lay between the germline ends. CDR3 size: 12 residues. The DNA of the CDR3 is TGTGCCAGCCGGGGTGCAGGAAACACCATATATTTT. Translated, it gives CASRGAGNTIYF.

J is TRBJ2-7 and V is TRBV28, with D maybe TRBD2 (6 bases). V was clipped by 8 bases and J by 0 bases, with 8 bases between them. The length of the CDR3 is 12 residues. Germline V gene sequence: CDR1 MDHEN, CDR2 SYDVKM. The CDR3 loop reads CASGRSSYEQYF. The CDR3 bases are TGTGCCAGCGGGAGGTCCTCCTACGAGCAGTACTTC.

The rearrangement joins TRBV5-4 to TRBJ2-5; TRBD2 aligns across 8 bases. CDR3 size: 15 residues. The germline V gene encodes CDR1 SGHNT and CDR2 YYREEE (reference sequence). Unmatched junction bases numbered 6, after V lost 4 bases and J lost 1 base. The DNA for the CDR3 is TGTGCCAGCAGCCAAGATCGGGGGGGCCAAGAGACCCAGTACTTC. Amino acids: CASSQDRGGQETQYF.

The V call is TRBV5-4, the J call TRBJ2-4; D gene ambiguous. CDR3 length equals 15 residues. Germline loops: CDR1 SGHNT, CDR2 YYREEE (reference sequence). V lost 4 bases to trimming and J lost 0 bases, with 11 bases between them. Here the CDR3 reads CASSPIGLAKNIQYF. The CDR3 nucleotides read TGTGCCAGCAGCCCCATCGGGTTAGCCAAAAACATTCAGTACTTC.

The chain has TRBV29-1 and TRBJ2-7, with 7 bases that match TRBD2. This CDR3 contains 12 residues. CDR1 is SQVTM, CDR2 ANQGSEA, per germline. The ends lost 3 bases at V and 4 bases at J; junction bases unmatched: 3. CDR3 residues: CSVDISGYEQYF. The CDR3 DNA reads TGCAGCGTTGATATTAGCGGGTACGAGCAGTACTTC.

In its sample, this clone was seen a few times. The chain carries TRBV5-1 and TRBJ2-3; 14 bases are shared with TRBD2. The V segment lost 4 bases and the J segment 3 bases; nucleotides outside the gene matches: 4. This CDR3 has 16 residues. Germline V lookup: CDR1 SGHRS, CDR2 YFSETQ. CDR3 nucleotide sequence: TGCGCCAGCAGCCCGGGACTAGCGGGGGAAACAGATACGCAGTATTTT. As protein: CASSPGLAGETDTQYF. The variable domain in full, with the rest retrieved from reference TRBV5-1 and TRBJ2-3, is KAGVTQTPRYLIKTRGQQVTLSCSPISGHRSVSWYQQTPGQGLQFLFEYFSETQRNKGNFPGRFSGRQFSNSRSEMNVSTLELGDSALYLCASSPGLAGETDTQYFGPGTRLTVL.

This chain uses TRBV9 with TRBJ1-4; TRBD1 matches at 8 bases. CDR1 is SGDLS and CDR2 is YYNGEE in the germline V gene. This CDR3 is built from 15 residues. Trimming at V came to 4 bases and at J to 8 bases, leaving 10 bases not matched to a gene. CDR3 protein: CASSSYQGAGEKLFF. The CDR3 DNA sequence: TGTGCCAGCAGCTCATACCAGGGGGCTGGGGAAAAACTGTTTTTT.

This chain joins TRBV7-8 and TRBJ2-6, with 11 bases identical to TRBD1. The V gene's germline CDR1 is SGHVS and CDR2 FQNEAQ. There are 17 residues in the CDR3. Unmatched junction bases numbered 3, after V lost 3 bases and J lost 2 bases. In DNA, the CDR3 is TGTGCCAGCAGCTTGCGGACAGGGGGCGCTGGGGCCAACGTCCTGACTTTC. It codes for CASSLRTGGAGANVLTF.

The gene calls are TRBV7-2 and TRBJ1-1; weak D call: TRBD1 (6 bases). The CDR3 extends over 15 amino acids. CDR1 and CDR2 (germline): SGHTA, FQGNSA. Trimming removed 3 bases from V and 1 base from J, with 12 bases in between. As DNA, the CDR3 is TGTGCCAGCAGCTTGCAGGGGTTTGGGAACACTGAAGCTTTCTTT. Translated, it gives CASSLQGFGNTEAFF.

This clone occurred a few times. The chain carries TRBV6-1 and TRBJ2-7, with 9 nucleotides matching TRBD2. The CDR3 spans 15 residues. Trimming removed 0 bases from V and 0 bases from J; junction bases left unmatched: 0. CDR1 is MNHNS and CDR2 is SASEGT in the germline V gene. The CDR3 reads CASSEASGSSYEQYF. As DNA, the CDR3 is TGTGCCAGCAGTGAAGCTAGCGGGAGCTCCTACGAGCAGTACTTC.

This clone turned up a few times. V and J are TRBV27 and TRBJ2-1, with 9 bases lining up with TRBD2. CDR1 and CDR2 from the germline V gene are MNHEY and SMNVEV (reference sequence). There are 19 residues in the CDR3. The V and J ends lost 3 bases and 5 bases, in that order; junction bases with no gene match: 17. This CDR3 reads CASSFIPPGRAGGNNEQFF. The CDR3 DNA is TGTGCCAGCAGTTTTATACCCCCAGGGAGAGCGGGGGGTAACAATGAGCAGTTCTTC.